Below, 10 T cell receptor beta chains from the same sample are listed, as sequenced in a study of cytomegalovirus exposure and HLA in healthy donors. PCR involved 60 Vbeta and 13 Jbeta primers. This table comes from immunoSEQ multiplex PCR, and its TCRdb copy is limited to in-frame clones, with some not included. The table records under 110,000 clones, 75% of them present only once. The specimen sequenced was PBMCs. Every receptor here comes from a man in his fifties in good health and CMV-seronegative.

Regarding this clone: Sequence at one end of the junction differs from germline and may be a read error. CDR3 DNA: TGTGCCAGCACTTACCAGGGGGCCAATAATTCACCCCTCCACTTT. Residues: CASTYQGANNSPLHF. The gene calls are TRBV6-6 and TRBJ1-6, with TRBD1 identical over 8 bases. The CDR3 totals 15 residues. Germline V lookup: CDR1 MNHNY, CDR2 SVGAGI (reference sequence).

The V gene is TRBV18, the J gene TRBJ1-4, with TRBD1 as a possible D gene (6 bases). Germline CDR1 reads KGHSH; CDR2 reads LQKENI. There are 14 residues in the CDR3. V lost 3 bases to trimming and J lost 7 bases, with 12 bases between them. DNA of the CDR3: TGTGCCAGCTCACCTGGCAGGGGTGGTGAAAAACTGTTTTTT. This codes for CASSPGRGGEKLFF.

The genes are TRBV6-1 and TRBJ1-1; unclear D gene. This CDR3 is built from 13 residues. The V gene's germline CDR1 is MNHNS and CDR2 SASEGT. V lost 6 bases, J lost 1 base, and 9 bases lay in between. The CDR3 protein is CASRVDRNTEAFF. The CDR3 coding sequence is TGTGCCAGCAGGGTTGATAGGAACACTGAAGCTTTCTTT.

The CDR3 protein is CASSTGILAQHF. CDR3 nucleotide sequence: TGTGCCAGTAGTACGGGGATATTGGCCCAGCATTTT. The chain links TRBV19 to TRBJ1-5; D uncertain. The CDR3 contains 12 residues. V was clipped by 4 bases and J by 11 bases, with 12 bases between them. CDR1 and CDR2 (germline): LNHDA, SQIVND (reference sequence).

This clone has just one count. The chain uses TRBV18 and TRBJ2-3; D unresolved. Germline V gene sequence: CDR1 KGHSH, CDR2 LQKENI. V was cut by 3 bases and J by 5 bases, with 12 bases left in between. The CDR3 has 14 amino acids. DNA for the CDR3: TGTGCCAGCTCACCGGCCCCGCTTGGAGATACGCAGTATTTT. It specifies CASSPAPLGDTQYF.

The genes are TRBV5-4 and TRBJ2-7; TRBD2 matches at 9 bases. CDR3 length: 16 residues. Germline loops: CDR1 SGHNT, CDR2 YYREEE (reference sequence). V trimming: 5 bases; J trimming: 4 bases; junction bases outside the gene matches: 13. CDR3 sequence (DNA): TGTGCCAGCAGTCAAATCGGGGGAGCGGGAGGATACGAGCAGTACTTC. This encodes CASSQIGGAGGYEQYF.

This clone turned up a few times. The CDR3 region has the DNA TGTGCCAGCAGCTTAGAAAGCGGGGGGGTGAATGAGCAGTTCTTC. Translation: CASSLESGGVNEQFF. V and J are TRBV7-8 and TRBJ2-1, with 10 bases lining up with TRBD2. Trimming took 1 base from V and 7 from J; bases not matched to a gene: 4. The CDR3 sequence is 15 residues long. CDR1 and CDR2 from the germline V gene are SGHVS and FQNEAQ. The full variable domain, its missing parts supplied by reference TRBV7-8 and TRBJ2-1, is GAGVSQSPRYKVAKRGQDVALRCDPISGHVSLFWYQQALGQGPEFLTYFQNEAQLDKSGLPSDRFFAERPEGSVSTLKIQRTQQEDSAVYLCASSLESGGVNEQFFGPGTRLTVL.

The V gene is TRBV4-2, the J gene TRBJ2-3; 13 bases map to TRBD2. The CDR3 is 17 amino acids. Germline V gene sequence: CDR1 LGHNA, CDR2 YNFKEQ. With V trimmed by 2 bases and J by 6 bases, 8 bases remained unmatched. The CDR3 loop reads CASSQRPGLAGSDTQYF. For the CDR3, the DNA is TGTGCCAGCAGCCAACGGCCGGGACTAGCGGGATCGGATACGCAGTATTTT.

The chain carries TRBV6-5 and TRBJ1-1; D might be TRBD1 (5 bases). Germline V gene data show CDR1 as MNHEY and CDR2 as SVGAGI. This CDR3 has 12 amino acids. Trimming took 6 bases from V and 7 from J, leaving 12 bases between them. In DNA form, the CDR3 reads TGTGCCAGCAGAAACAGAAGGGGTGAAGCTTTCTTT. Its protein product is CASRNRRGEAFF.

The chain is built from TRBV9 and TRBJ2-2, with D perhaps TRBD2 (6 bases). The CDR3 totals 16 residues. With 0 bases removed from V and 4 bases from J, the gap between germline ends came to 13 bases. Looked up from germline, CDR1 is SGDLS and CDR2 is YYNGEE. Here the CDR3 reads CASSVVAGRGTGELFF. The CDR3 DNA is TGTGCCAGCAGCGTAGTGGCAGGGCGGGGCACCGGGGAGCTGTTTTTT. The whole variable domain, remainder taken from reference TRBV9 and TRBJ2-2, is DSGVTQTPKHLITATGQRVTLRCSPRSGDLSVYWYQQSLDQGLQFLIQYYNGEERAKGNILERFSAQQFPDLHSELNLSSLELGDSALYFCASSVVAGRGTGELFFGEGSRLTVL.